This T cell receptor beta chain came from a study of cytomegalovirus exposure and HLA in healthy donors. TCRdb's copy holds only in-frame clones and misses some; the assay was immunoSEQ multiplex PCR. The data show 50,000 to 80,000 clones, with roughly 96% seen just once and roughly 6.3% held by the top ten. The donors were in the approximately 130-subject validation cohort, distinct from the approximately 700-subject first cohort. Study observations and caveats: High sensitivity and specificity were reportedly achieved when the classifier diagnosed cytomegalovirus status.

With respect to this clone: Its matching antigen is unknown.

This CDR3 region has 13 residues. Germline V CDR1 and CDR2: LNHDA, SQIVND (reference sequence). V lost 3 bases and J lost 1, with 4 bases in between. The rearrangement links TRBV19 to TRBJ1-5; no clear D. The sequenced sample consisted of PBMCs. The TCR sequence derives from a woman aged 18-29 years in good health and CMV-seropositive. The DNA for the CDR3 is TGTGCCAGTAGTATGGAGAGCAATCAGCCCCAGCATTTT. This encodes CASSMESNQPQHF.